The 26 T cell receptor beta chains reported below all come from one sample, sequenced in a study of shared clonotypes between healthy human individuals (dated by TCRdb to about 2020). Receptors were amplified or captured by the immunoSEQ multiplex PCR assay. TCRdb re-hosts the immuneACCESS table, in-frame sequences only. Its copies lack some clones; in the studies checked, an unresolved V gene accounts for under half of them, and the cause for the rest is not known. The sample table holds approximately 2.1 million clones, of which over 90% were seen once. Together, the top ten hold under 0.45% of the sample. The specimen was naive CD4+ T cells from PBMCs. According to the study, the label for this sample's cell subset or site signals: CD45RA+ positively selected. All receptors derive from a man between 18 and 35 years old in good health. Some clones in this sample may be carry-over from other donors' samples.

V usage is TRBV28 and J usage is TRBJ1-3, with 7 positions matching TRBD1. The trim removed 4 bases at V and 5 bases at J, leaving 5 bases unmatched. This CDR3 spans 14 amino acids. Per germline, CDR1 MDHEN and CDR2 SYDVKM. As DNA, the CDR3 is TGTGCCAGCAGTTCGTACAGGGGAAGAAACACCATATATTTT. As protein: CASSSYRGRNTIYF.

This chain connects TRBV7-2 to TRBJ2-2; 8 nucleotides line up with TRBD1. This CDR3 has 17 amino acids. Trimming took 4 bases from V and 5 from J; bases not matched to a gene: 12. Germline-derived CDR1 and CDR2 are SGHTA and FQGNSA. The CDR3 sequence: CASSSLGTGFGTGELFF. The CDR3 DNA reads as TGTGCCAGCAGCTCGCTGGGGACAGGTTTTGGAACCGGGGAGCTGTTTTTT. The whole variable domain, remainder taken from reference TRBV7-2 and TRBJ2-2, is GAGVSQSPSNKVTEKGKDVELRCDPISGHTALYWYRQSLGQGLEFLIYFQGNSAPDKSGLPSDRFSAERTGGSVSTLTIQRTQQEDSAVYLCASSSLGTGFGTGELFFGEGSRLTVL.

V is TRBV7-3 and J is TRBJ2-3; the D call may be TRBD1 or TRBD2 (5 bases each). Germline assignment: CDR1 SGHTA and CDR2 FQGTGA. There are 13 residues in the CDR3. The V and J ends lost 3 bases and 9 bases respectively, with 13 bases between them. Here the CDR3 reads CASSFGSAGTQYF. CDR3 sequence (DNA): TGTGCCAGCAGCTTCGGTAGCGCAGGGACGCAGTATTTT.

The rearrangement links TRBV10-3 to TRBJ2-7; 8 nucleotides agree with TRBD1. J was trimmed by 3 bases and V by 7 bases; bases with no gene match: 5. CDR3 length: 13 residues. Looked up from germline, CDR1 is ENHRY and CDR2 is SYGVKD. CDR3 protein: CAITRTGSYEQYF. CDR3 nucleotide sequence: TGTGCCATCACCCGGACAGGGAGCTACGAGCAGTACTTC.

The chain uses TRBV28 and TRBJ2-7; 9 nucleotides match TRBD2. From germline, CDR1 is MDHEN and CDR2 SYDVKM. The V segment lost 7 bases and the J segment 4 bases; nucleotides outside the gene matches: 8. The CDR3 is made up of 14 amino acids. This CDR3 is CASTEPTSGYEQYF. In DNA, the CDR3 is TGTGCCAGCACCGAACCCACTAGCGGGTACGAGCAGTACTTC. The full variable domain, its missing parts supplied by reference TRBV28 and TRBJ2-7, is DVKVTQSSRYLVKRTGEKVFLECVQDMDHENMFWYRQDPGLGLRLIYFSYDVKMKEKGDIPEGYSVSREKKERFSLILESASTNQTSMYLCASTEPTSGYEQYFGPGTRLTVT.

The table lists this clone with a count of one. The genes are TRBV25-1 and TRBJ2-1, with TRBD1 matching over 10 bases. Germline-derived CDR1 and CDR2 are MGHDK and SYGVNS. The V and J ends lost 9 bases and 11 bases, in that order; junction bases with no gene match: 13. This CDR3 is built from 14 residues. CDR3 DNA: TGTGCCAGTGGTGTCCCGGGACAGGGGTTCAAGCAGTTCTTC. It translates to CASGVPGQGFKQFF.

J is TRBJ2-3 and V is TRBV27; TRBD2 matches at 14 bases. Germline lookup yields CDR1 MNHEY and CDR2 SMNVEV (reference sequence). The junction had 9 bases not matched to a gene; V was cut back by 4 bases and J by 3 bases. The CDR3 is 18 amino acids. The CDR3 is CASSSLGLAGAWTDTQYF. CDR3 nucleotides: TGTGCCAGCAGTTCCCTGGGACTAGCGGGAGCTTGGACAGATACGCAGTATTTT.

This clone was detected a few times. Other DNA sequences in this specimen translate into the identical CDR3. The chain couples TRBV10-3 to TRBJ1-1; the D gene is possibly TRBD1 (5 bases). Germline CDR1 is ENHRY and CDR2 is SYGVKD. The ends were cut back, 8 bases at V and 1 base at J, with 8 bases in the middle. The CDR3 covers 12 residues. The CDR3: CAIGTGNTEAFF. Here the CDR3 DNA reads TGTGCCATCGGAACAGGGAACACTGAAGCTTTCTTT.

The chain is built from TRBV10-3 and TRBJ2-7; 11 bases match TRBD2. Looked up from germline, CDR1 is ENHRY and CDR2 is SYGVKD. The CDR3 totals 17 residues. Germline trimming cut 0 bases from V and 6 bases from J; bases unmatched to any gene: 10. Written as DNA, the CDR3 is TGTGCCATCAGTGAGTCGAGCCCCGGGACTAGCGGCGTCGAGCAGTACTTC. The encoded protein is CAISESSPGTSGVEQYF.

The rearrangement links TRBV28 to TRBJ2-2, with 7 bases aligning to TRBD1. After removal of 9 bases from V and 1 base from J, the junction contained 11 bases not matched to a gene. The CDR3 runs to 16 residues. The germline gives CDR1 MDHEN, CDR2 SYDVKM. This CDR3 reads CASTITGDQNTGELFF. In nucleotides, the CDR3 is TGTGCCAGTACTATTACAGGGGATCAGAACACCGGGGAGCTGTTTTTT. Full variable domain (outside the CDR3, taken from reference TRBV28 and TRBJ2-2): DVKVTQSSRYLVKRTGEKVFLECVQDMDHENMFWYRQDPGLGLRLIYFSYDVKMKEKGDIPEGYSVSREKKERFSLILESASTNQTSMYLCASTITGDQNTGELFFGEGSRLTVL.

This clone was counted once. The CDR3 DNA follows: TGTGCCAGTAGTATCCACAGGGCGTCCTACGAGCAGTACTTC. Translated, it gives CASSIHRASYEQYF. The V call is TRBV19, the J call TRBJ2-7; possibly TRBD1 for D (6 bases). Trimming took 3 bases from V and 1 from J, leaving 10 bases between them. The CDR3 is 14 amino acids. Per germline, CDR1 LNHDA and CDR2 SQIVND (reference sequence). Variable domain in full (rest from reference TRBV19 and TRBJ2-7): DGGITQSPKYLFRKEGQNVTLSCEQNLNHDAMYWYRQDPGQGLRLIYYSQIVNDFQKGDIAEGYSVSREKKESFPLTVTSAQKNPTAFYLCASSIHRASYEQYFGPGTRLTVT.

Note on this clone: Other DNA sequences in the same sample also yield this CDR3. The rearrangement links TRBV18 to TRBJ2-5, with 10 bases lining up with TRBD2. The J segment lost 2 bases and the V segment lost 2 bases, leaving 2 bases of the junction unmatched. Germline values: CDR1 KGHSH, CDR2 LQKENI. CDR3 size: 15 residues. The CDR3, as DNA: TGTGCCAGCTCACCAAGGACTAGCGGACAAGAGACCCAGTACTTC. Its translation: CASSPRTSGQETQYF.

The chain combines TRBV28 with TRBJ1-2; D is uncertain. With 1 base removed from V and 6 bases from J, the gap between germline ends came to 12 bases. The length of the CDR3 is 14 residues. Germline lookup yields CDR1 MDHEN and CDR2 SYDVKM. CDR3 coding DNA: TGTGCCAGCAGTTTATCTATTTGGGGTCATGGCTACACCTTC. Translated, it gives CASSLSIWGHGYTF.

The rearrangement joins TRBV7-9 to TRBJ1-1, with D unresolved. Trimming left V 2 bases short and J 1 base short, with 8 bases between. The CDR3 extends over 14 amino acids. CDR1 is SEHNR, CDR2 FQNEAQ, per germline (reference sequence). CDR3 sequence: CASSLQAGNTEAFF. In DNA form, the CDR3 reads TGTGCCAGCAGCTTACAGGCGGGGAACACTGAAGCTTTCTTT.

The V call is TRBV7-9, the J call TRBJ1-2, with no clear D. The CDR3 extends over 12 amino acids. Trimming cost V 8 bases and J 0 bases, with 7 bases left between them. The germline CDR1 and CDR2 sequences are SEHNR and FQNEAQ (reference sequence). CDR3 sequence (DNA): TGTGCCAGCGGGGTCCCTAACTATGGCTACACCTTC. This codes for CASGVPNYGYTF.

The chain is built from TRBV5-4 and TRBJ2-7; D unresolved. Germline values: CDR1 SGHNT, CDR2 YYREEE (reference sequence). V lost 0 bases, J lost 0 bases, and 16 bases lay in between. The CDR3 is made up of 17 amino acids. The CDR3 loop reads CASSLGLRKDSSYEQYF. The CDR3 DNA is TGTGCCAGCAGCTTGGGGTTGAGGAAGGATAGCTCCTACGAGCAGTACTTC.

Notes on this clone: Other DNA sequences within the sample encode an identical CDR3. CDR3 sequence: CASSLEGPTDTQYF. In DNA form, the CDR3 reads TGCGCCAGCAGCTTGGAGGGCCCAACAGATACGCAGTATTTT. The chain has TRBV5-1 and TRBJ2-3; D gene ambiguous. Germline lookup yields CDR1 SGHRS and CDR2 YFSETQ. The V gene lost 0 bases and the J gene lost 3 bases, with 8 bases spanning the gap. This CDR3 is built from 14 residues.

A remark on this clone: The same CDR3 can be traced to other DNA sequences in this sample. The rearrangement joins TRBV5-1 to TRBJ2-3; TRBD2 aligns across 7 bases. The CDR3 length is 14 residues. V shed 4 bases, J shed 4 bases, and the junction held 6 bases outside the gene matches. Germline V gene sequence: CDR1 SGHRS, CDR2 YFSETQ. CDR3 residues: CASSPGLGPDTQYF. In DNA, the CDR3 is TGCGCCAGCAGCCCAGGACTAGGCCCAGATACGCAGTATTTT.

The chain uses TRBV6-5 and TRBJ1-5; 9 bases align to TRBD1. The V gene end was trimmed by 4 bases and the J gene end by 3 bases; junction bases not matched to a gene: 7. CDR1 is MNHEY and CDR2 is SVGAGI in the germline V gene. The CDR3 is 16 residues long. CDR3 sequence: CASSSGTGSFNQPQHF. As DNA, the CDR3 is TGTGCCAGCAGTTCCGGGACAGGGTCTTTCAATCAGCCCCAGCATTTT.

V and J are TRBV28 and TRBJ2-7; D gene uncertain. The V gene's germline CDR1 is MDHEN and CDR2 SYDVKM. The CDR3 runs to 11 residues. Trimming left V 7 bases short and J 7 bases short, with 11 bases between. The CDR3, as DNA: TGTGCCAGCAAGAGGCTAGGTGAGCAGTACTTC. This sequence encodes CASKRLGEQYF.

This clone was observed a single time. J is TRBJ2-7 and V is TRBV5-1; D possibly uses TRBD1 or TRBD2 (6 bases each). V was shortened by 6 bases and J by 4 bases, with 17 bases between the two germline ends. Germline-derived CDR1 and CDR2 are SGHRS and YFSETQ. The CDR3 contains 14 residues. CDR3 in amino acids: CASNRVAGSYEQYF. CDR3 nucleotides: TGCGCCAGCAACAGGGTGGCCGGGAGTTACGAGCAGTACTTC. Drawing the rest from reference TRBV5-1 and TRBJ2-7, the complete variable domain is KAGVTQTPRYLIKTRGQQVTLSCSPISGHRSVSWYQQTPGQGLQFLFEYFSETQRNKGNFPGRFSGRQFSNSRSEMNVSTLELGDSALYLCASNRVAGSYEQYFGPGTRLTVT.

The genes are TRBV5-1 and TRBJ2-2; D is possibly TRBD1 (5 bases). The CDR3 has 15 residues. CDR1 and CDR2 from the germline V gene are SGHRS and YFSETQ. V dropped 0 bases and J dropped 1 base, with 7 bases sitting between them. This chain's CDR3 is CASSLVGENTGELFF. The DNA for the CDR3 is TGCGCCAGCAGCTTGGTAGGGGAGAACACCGGGGAGCTGTTTTTT. Variable domain in full (rest from reference TRBV5-1 and TRBJ2-2): KAGVTQTPRYLIKTRGQQVTLSCSPISGHRSVSWYQQTPGQGLQFLFEYFSETQRNKGNFPGRFSGRQFSNSRSEMNVSTLELGDSALYLCASSLVGENTGELFFGEGSRLTVL.

J is TRBJ1-1 and V is TRBV6-6, with D possibly TRBD1 on 5 matching bases. This CDR3 is built from 15 residues. Per germline, CDR1 MNHNY and CDR2 SVGAGI (reference sequence). Between the trimmed V and J ends, which lost 3 bases and 1 base, there was a span of 12 bases. CDR3 loop: CASSYGRGENTEAFF. The CDR3 region has the DNA TGTGCCAGCAGTTATGGAAGAGGGGAGAACACTGAAGCTTTCTTT.

J is TRBJ2-1 and V is TRBV10-2; no firm D call. Trimming cost V 8 bases and J 3 bases, with 11 bases left between them. CDR1 and CDR2 from the germline V gene are WSHSY and SAAADI. The CDR3 extends over 13 amino acids. The CDR3 DNA is TGCGCCAGCGTAGTGGCAGACTACAATGAGCAGTTCTTC. Residues: CASVVADYNEQFF.

V usage is TRBV29-1 and J usage is TRBJ2-1; the D gene is possibly TRBD1 (5 bases). This CDR3 is 14 amino acids long. CDR1 SQVTM and CDR2 ANQGSEA come from the germline V gene. Trimming left V 7 bases short and J 4 bases short, with 17 bases between. The CDR3 bases are TGCAGCGCACCAGACAGCCAGTTTTACAATGAGCAGTTCTTC. Translated, it gives CSAPDSQFYNEQFF.

The chain links TRBV4-1 to TRBJ2-1; D gene uncertain. CDR3 length: 14 amino acids. Germline loops: CDR1 MGHRA, CDR2 YSYEKL. Trimming stripped 0 bases from V and 4 bases from J, with 7 bases between. The CDR3 region is CASSQDRRYNEQFF. CDR3 bases: TGCGCCAGCAGCCAAGATCGGCGGTACAATGAGCAGTTCTTC.